Sequencing of this TCR beta chain was carried out in a study of blood T cell repertoires in COVID-19. The overall study: The samples span acute and convalescent COVID-19 from the United States, Italy and Spain. The cDNA or gDNA used as material had been derived from T cells, B-cell-depleted T cells, or PBMCs.

Seattle cases were enrolled at active infection and followed longitudinally. The V gene's germline CDR1 is MGHRA and CDR2 YSYEKL. This CDR3 has 17 residues. Trimming cost V 0 bases and J 0 bases, with 11 bases left between them. Worth noting for this clone: The same CDR3 can be traced to other DNA sequences in this sample.

Source study methods: Reference gene primer amplification gave estimated nucleated cell counts. Assay: immunoSEQ multiplex PCR; the TCRdb copy retains only in-frame clones and omits some. V and J calls plus clone size are reproduced from that table; the DNA served to infer D and trimming. The repertoire holds tens of thousands of clones, with approximately 83% as singletons. This chain uses TRBV4-1 with TRBJ2-2, with D possibly TRBD2 on 6 matching bases. The receptor was isolated from a middle-aged man with COVID-19, enrolled during active disease. Sequences were obtained from peripheral blood. CDR3 nucleotide sequence: TGCGCCAGCAGCCAAGATACAGGAGGGGCGAACACCGGGGAGCTGTTTTTT. Amino acid sequence: CASSQDTGGANTGELFF.